This T cell receptor beta chain was recorded in a study of blood T cell repertoires in COVID-19. Background on the study: Both acute and convalescent COVID-19 samples were obtained from the United States, Italy and Spain. T cells, B-cell-depleted T cells, or PBMCs supplied cDNA or gDNA.

V lost 0 bases and J 1 base, leaving 7 bases between the germline ends. The V gene's germline CDR1 is SGHKS and CDR2 YYEKEE (reference sequence). The CDR3 contains 14 residues. In the authors' workflow: Amplification from reference gene primers served as the basis for estimated nucleated cell counts. Here immunoSEQ multiplex PCR was the method, and the copy in TCRdb shows in-frame clones only, minus some. V, J and clone size are taken as reported in that table, and D and trimming were inferred from the DNA itself. The sample lists just over 250,000 clones; around nine tenths were seen once. This receptor was obtained from a man aged 40-55 years who had recovered from COVID-19. The chain employs TRBV5-5 and TRBJ1-2; D is unclear. The sequenced sample consisted of peripheral blood. DNA for the CDR3: TGTGCCAGCAGCTTGGTCGGTCTTAACTATGGCTACACCTTC. Its translation: CASSLVGLNYGYTF. Complete variable domain (other parts from reference TRBV5-5 and TRBJ1-2): DAGVTQSPTHLIKTRGQQVTLRCSPISGHKSVSWYQQVLGQGPQFIFQYYEKEERGRGNFPDRFSARQFPNYSSELNVNALLLGDSALYLCASSLVGLNYGYTFGSGTRLTVV.